The following is a T cell receptor beta chain sequence with its context. Its antigen is unidentified. This entry is derived from a study of shared clonotypes between healthy human individuals. Naive CD8 populations comprised CD45RO-negative cells positively selected for CCR7, excluding terminally differentiated effector memory CD45RA+ cells. This CDR3 spans 15 amino acids. Germline assignment: CDR1 PRHDT and CDR2 FYEKMQ (reference sequence). Germline trimming cut 3 bases from V and 6 bases from J; bases unmatched to any gene: 2. Study-level results: Sampling involved blood alone; tissue repertoires likely differ. It was the non-shared clonotypes that had lower generation probabilities than clonotypes shared by all four donors.

Generated by immunoSEQ multiplex PCR, the TCRdb table keeps only in-frame clones and is missing some. The sample lists millions of clones, about 94% seen once, with roughly 1% in the top ten. The TCR originated in a young man in good health. The sample taken for sequencing was naive CD8+ T cells sorted from blood. V usage is TRBV13 and J usage is TRBJ1-6; the match to TRBD1 covers 10 bases. The CDR3 sequence: CASSFDRGPNSPLHF. The CDR3 nucleotides are TGTGCCAGCAGCTTCGACAGGGGGCCTAATTCACCCCTCCACTTT. Complete variable domain (other parts from reference TRBV13 and TRBJ1-6): AAGVIQSPRHLIKEKRETATLKCYPIPRHDTVYWYQQGPGQDPQFLISFYEKMQSDKGSIPDRFSAQQFSDYHSELNMSSLELGDSALYFCASSFDRGPNSPLHFGNGTRLTVT.